The clone carrying this TCR beta chain occurred a few times. A Seattle source enrolled patients during active infection and followed them longitudinally. The V and J ends lost 1 base and 8 bases respectively, with 8 bases between them. The CDR3 spans 12 residues. The sample originates from a study of blood T cell repertoires in COVID-19. Overall study context: The study drew acute and convalescent COVID-19 samples from the United States, Italy and Spain. In each case, the material was cDNA or gDNA derived from T cells, B-cell-depleted T cells, or PBMCs.

Profiled with immunoSEQ multiplex PCR; TCRdb holds only in-frame clones, not every one. Of about 120,000 clones listed, about 89% are singletons. The TCR originated in a man in his 60s with COVID-19, enrolled during active disease. The sample consisted of peripheral blood. The chain uses TRBV12-3 or TRBV12-4 and TRBJ1-1; tentatively, D is TRBD1 (5 bases). The CDR3, as DNA: TGTGCCAGCAGTTTAGTTTACAGGGAAGCTTTCTTT. Translation: CASSLVYREAFF.